The 9 T cell receptor beta chains below were found in one sample sequenced in a study of cytomegalovirus exposure and HLA in healthy donors. PCR used 60 Vbeta primers and 13 Jbeta primers. The method was immunoSEQ multiplex PCR; TCRdb's version includes in-frame clones alone and lacks a portion of them. Of about 98,000 clones in the sample, about 83% were seen once. Sequencing used PBMCs. Receptors originate from a man in his 60s in good health and CMV-seropositive.

The chain is built from TRBV29-1 and TRBJ1-1, with TRBD1 as a possible D gene (6 bases). The V and J ends lost 8 bases and 9 bases respectively, with 22 bases between them. Germline-derived CDR1 and CDR2 are SQVTM and ANQGSEA. The CDR3 spans 13 residues. CDR3 amino acids: CSYSGDTRAQAFF. The CDR3 DNA reads as TGCAGCTACTCCGGGGACACCCGGGCGCAAGCTTTCTTT. Together with reference TRBV29-1 and TRBJ1-1, the CDR3 gives the full variable domain: SAVISQKPSRDICQRGTSLTIQCQVDSQVTMMFWYRQQPGQSLTLIATANQGSEATYESGFVIDKFPISRPNLTFSTLTVSNMSPEDSSIYLCSYSGDTRAQAFFGQGTRLTVV.

This chain joins TRBV28 and TRBJ2-7; 8 positions agree with TRBD1. The length of the CDR3 is 16 residues. V lost 1 base, J lost 0 bases, and 5 bases stayed unmatched. Germline-derived CDR1 and CDR2 are MDHEN and SYDVKM. The DNA for the CDR3 is TGTGCCAGCAGTTTATTGGGACAGGCGAGCTCCTACGAGCAGTACTTC. Translating it yields CASSLLGQASSYEQYF.

This chain uses TRBV7-9 with TRBJ2-7; D unclear. The CDR3 has 13 residues. Per germline, CDR1 SEHNR and CDR2 FQNEAQ (reference sequence). The V gene lost 5 bases and the J gene lost 4 bases, with 12 bases spanning the gap. The CDR3 DNA is TGTGCCAGCAGCGCAGGATCCAGGTACGAGCAGTACTTC. Its protein is CASSAGSRYEQYF. The full variable domain, rest sourced from reference TRBV7-9 and TRBJ2-7, is DTGVSQNPRHKITKRGQNVTFRCDPISEHNRLYWYRQTLGQGPEFLTYFQNEAQLEKSRLLSDRFSAERPKGSFSTLEIQRTEQGDSAMYLCASSAGSRYEQYFGPGTRLTVT.

The V and J genes are TRBV2 and TRBJ1-1, with a weak D call TRBD1 (5 bases). Germline V gene data show CDR1 as SNHLY and CDR2 as FYNNEI. Between the trimmed V and J ends, which lost 0 bases and 1 base, there was a span of 9 bases. The CDR3 is 15 residues long. The CDR3 DNA reads as TGTGCCAGCAGTGAAGCTGGGCAGGGGAACACTGAAGCTTTCTTT. This gives the protein CASSEAGQGNTEAFF.

This chain uses TRBV5-6 with TRBJ2-1; TRBD1 agrees at 7 bases. V dropped 8 bases and J dropped 4; count of bases not matched to a gene: 15. The CDR3 contains 16 residues. The germline CDR1 and CDR2 sequences are SGHDT and YYEEEE. The CDR3 loop reads CASSTGVPLSYNEQFF. The CDR3 DNA follows: TGTGCCAGTAGCACAGGGGTCCCCCTCTCTTACAATGAGCAGTTCTTC.

This clone was observed once. This chain connects TRBV29-1 to TRBJ2-1; 8 bases match TRBD2. Trimming at V came to 1 base and at J to 7 bases, leaving 12 bases not matched to a gene. The germline CDR1 and CDR2 sequences are SQVTM and ANQGSEA. The CDR3 runs 16 residues. The CDR3 sequence is CSVEGMRGVPLNEQFF. DNA for the CDR3: TGCAGCGTTGAAGGGATGCGGGGGGTCCCCCTTAATGAGCAGTTCTTC.

In its sample, this clone was seen once. The genes are TRBV6-4 and TRBJ1-5; the match to TRBD1 covers 7 bases. CDR3 length: 19 amino acids. In germline, CDR1 is MRHNA, CDR2 SNTAGT. The V gene end was trimmed by 4 bases and the J gene end by 2 bases; junction bases not matched to a gene: 17. DNA of the CDR3: TGTGCCAGCAGTGGGGGAGGAGACAGGGAGGTCGGGGGCAATCAGCCCCAGCATTTT. Its protein is CASSGGGDREVGGNQPQHF.

The chain is built from TRBV6-1 and TRBJ2-3, with 7 bases lining up with TRBD1. V lost 8 bases, J lost 5 bases, and 1 base stayed unmatched. Germline CDR1 and CDR2: MNHNS and SASEGT. The CDR3 has 11 residues. In DNA, the CDR3 is TGTGCCAGCGGGGACAGAGATACGCAGTATTTT. Encoded protein: CASGDRDTQYF.

Here the CDR3 DNA reads TGTGCCAGCTCTCTGGACAGGGCCTACGAGCAGTACTTC. Translation gives CASSLDRAYEQYF. This chain joins TRBV18 and TRBJ2-7; 8 bases match TRBD1. The J segment lost 2 bases and the V segment lost 6 bases, leaving 3 bases of the junction unmatched. The germline CDR1 and CDR2 sequences are KGHSH and LQKENI. The CDR3 is 13 amino acids.